The clone carrying this T cell receptor beta chain showed up just a few times. The authors took PBMCs from 10 ml fresh peripheral blood. The data originate from a study of T cells in Graves' hyperthyroidism and ophthalmopathy. RNA transcripts provided the source from which TCR beta CDR3 regions were amplified. The TCR CDR3 first-round RT-PCR relied on the HTBI primer set. TCRdb reprocessed the multiplex PCR reads via MiXCR and lists one record per CDR3 protein. The sample lists 250,000 to 350,000 distinct CDR3 sequences, about 15% occurring once. The source material was blood. This TCR was recovered from a woman aged 60-75 years with Graves' ophthalmopathy.

The CDR3 bases are TGTGCCAGCAGCTACTGGACAGGGGAGAGCACTGAAGCTTTCTTT. Its translation is CASSYWTGESTEAFF. The gene calls are TRBV7-9 and TRBJ1-1; 9 positions match TRBD1. The V segment lost 4 bases and the J segment 4 bases; nucleotides outside the gene matches: 7. The CDR3 covers 15 residues. Germline V gene data show CDR1 as SEHNR and CDR2 as FQNEAQ (reference sequence). The variable domain in full, completed from reference TRBV7-9 and TRBJ1-1, reads DTGVSQNPRHKITKRGQNVTFRCDPISEHNRLYWYRQTLGQGPEFLTYFQNEAQLEKSRLLSDRFSAERPKGSFSTLEIQRTEQGDSAMYLCASSYWTGESTEAFFGQGTRLTVV.